The TCR beta chain described here comes from a study of T-cell memory formation after mild COVID-19 (dated by TCRdb to the early 2020s). Describing the broader study: TCR sequence clusters from the two donors were largely donor specific. T-cell clones expanding and contracting after mild COVID-19 in two donors were tracked by longitudinal TCRalpha and TCRbeta repertoire sequencing. The cohort was made up of two young adult volunteers, one female and one male, who were previously healthy. What the study reported, not specific to this receptor: Whether the second-wave clones peaking on day 37 were SARS-CoV-2 specific was not confirmed. Clones that contracted from day 15 to 85 showed balanced CD4/CD8 phenotypes, whereas a second wave of clones that expanded from day 15 to 37 leaned towards CD4+. Some responding clones were detected in pre-infection memory, which suggested that pre-existing cross-reactive memory T cells had joined the SARS-CoV-2 response. Contracting CD4+ clones turned up mainly in the CM and EM memory subsets, whereas EMRA was where CD8+ clones were enriched. The study covered only a couple of mild cases, and larger cohorts including severe cases with pre-infection samples were considered necessary.

The sequencer listed for this sample is Illumina NovaSeq 6000. Using 5'RACE with constant-segment primers, TCRalpha and TCRbeta cDNA libraries were constructed, with sample barcodes and unique molecular identifiers added in the process. RNA was extracted from every sample with Trizol reagent. The libraries were amplified in two PCR steps, and the second step added a second sample barcode and Illumina TruSeq adapters. Sequencing of libraries was performed on an Illumina NovaSeq with 2 x 150 bp paired-end reads. For the original study's pipeline: With migec v1.2.7, reads were demultiplexed and then collapsed into UMI-guided consensus sequences. Using mixcr v2.1.11, UMI consensuses were aligned to TRA and TRB V and J templates and then assembled into clonotypes. A clonotype was counted as expanded or contracted only if both edgeR and NoisET called the change significant, with noise models trained on biological replicates. For edgeR calls, a false discovery rate-adjusted p below 0.01 and a log2 fold-change threshold of 1 were applied. As an exploratory analysis of dynamics, max-normalized trajectories of the 1000 most abundant clonotypes were examined with PCA combined with hierarchical clustering. Separately sequenced CD4+ and CD8+ repertoires were used to assign the CD4 or CD8 phenotype of responding clones. Through fastp at Q25 and MiXCR, TCRdb rebuilt clones from the public reads, retaining in-frame beta chains. Records with the same CDR3 protein are collapsed into one entry carrying the most frequent genes and DNA. These V and J calls rely on TCRdb rather than the paper's analysis. In all, the sample holds about 210,000 distinct CDR3 sequences, and roughly a tenth of those were seen once. The ten biggest clones cover 3% to 3.5% of the sample.

Between the V and J ends, shortened by 6 bases and 5 bases respectively, the junction contains 14 bases. Via the germline V gene, CDR1 is MNHEY and CDR2 SVGAGI. Inclusive of the bounding cysteine and phenylalanine, the CDR3 is 14 residues long. Of the read, only the CDR3 DNA is kept; its 42 bases are in frame from base 1. The table lists this clonotype with many counts. No cognate antigen has been identified for it. The sample holds no much larger clone one base away, and base qualities are not on file. Ficoll-Paque density gradient centrifugation was the method used to isolate PBMCs. Sequencing used PBMCs or a T cell subset sorted from them (not recorded which). The clonotype was recovered from a man between 18 and 29 years old who had mild COVID-19 (a few samples of this study predate the infection). The sample titles of this study are shuffled in the database, so cell type and time point are left out; the donor was told from shared clones. The chain is made from TRBV6-5 and TRBJ2-1; the D region possibly corresponds to TRBD1 (6 bases align). The DNA sequence is given as TGTGCCAGCAGCCCCGGGACAACCAACAATGAGCAGTTCTTC. It is translated as CASSPGTTNNEQFF.